This T cell receptor beta chain was obtained from a study of blood T cell repertoires in COVID-19. Whole-study context: Specimens from acute and convalescent COVID-19 originated in the United States, Italy and Spain. In each case, the material was cDNA or gDNA derived from T cells, B-cell-depleted T cells, or PBMCs.

In the original workflow: Amplification with reference gene primers provided the estimates of nucleated cell counts. Assay: immunoSEQ multiplex PCR; the TCRdb copy retains only in-frame clones and omits some. V and J calls and clone size come straight from that table; D and trimming were deduced from the DNA. The sample includes approximately 150,000 clones, approximately 95% of them seen just once. It was during active infection that Seattle patients were enrolled and then longitudinally followed. The CDR3 runs to 15 residues. The V end was cut by 0 bases, the J end by 4 bases, with 9 bases between. CDR1 LGHNA and CDR2 YSLEER come from the germline V gene.

The sequence derives from an older woman with COVID-19, enrolled during active disease. This chain links TRBV4-3 with TRBJ1-4; D remains ambiguous. The sequencing input was peripheral blood. CDR3: CASSQEVSYNEKLFF. For the CDR3, the DNA is TGCGCCAGCAGCCAAGAGGTCAGTTATAATGAAAAACTGTTTTTT.